This T cell receptor (beta chain) appears in the sequencing data of a study of blood T cell repertoires in COVID-19. This table comes from immunoSEQ multiplex PCR, and its TCRdb copy is limited to in-frame clones, with some not included. The table records around 250,000 clones, roughly 86% of them present only once. The germline gives CDR1 KGHSH, CDR2 LQKENI. The CDR3 has 13 amino acids. V was shortened by 7 bases and J by 3 bases, with 12 bases between the two germline ends. The clonotype was recovered from a man aged 80 or over with acute or convalescent COVID-19. Sequenced material: peripheral blood. The chain couples TRBV18 to TRBJ1-1; D is possibly TRBD1 (5 bases). CDR3 in amino acids: CASFQGFDTEAFF. Written as DNA, the CDR3 is TGTGCCAGCTTTCAGGGATTCGACACTGAAGCTTTCTTT.